This passage covers 15 T cell receptor beta chains from one sample sequenced in a study of shared clonotypes between healthy human individuals. Naive-designated CD8 cells lacked CD45RO, were positively enriched for CCR7, and omitted terminally differentiated effector memory CD45RA+ cells. This table comes from immunoSEQ multiplex PCR, and its TCRdb copy is limited to in-frame clones, with some not included. Among about 800,000 clones listed, 95% to 97% were seen once. Sequenced: naive CD8+ T cells sorted from blood. The receptors derive from a man aged 25 to 40 in good health.

This sequence joins TRBV2 and TRBJ1-3; 7 bases fit TRBD1. Germline CDR1 SNHLY, CDR2 FYNNEI. This CDR3 contains 12 residues. V was clipped by 9 bases and J by 4 bases; unmatched bases: 3. CDR3 loop: CARGGEGNTIYF. CDR3 nucleotide sequence: TGTGCCAGAGGGGGCGAGGGAAACACCATATATTTT.

The chain has TRBV5-6 and TRBJ2-7; the match to TRBD1 covers 9 bases. The length of the CDR3 is 14 residues. Germline CDR1 SGHDT, CDR2 YYEEEE. Trimming cost V 4 bases and J 2 bases; bases outside gene matches: 4. CDR3: CASSRDRVAYEQYF. As DNA, the CDR3 is TGTGCCAGCAGCCGGGACAGGGTCGCCTACGAGCAGTACTTC.

The chain couples TRBV15 to TRBJ1-4; D might be TRBD1 (6 bases). CDR3 length: 15 residues. Germline-derived CDR1 and CDR2 are LNHNV and YYDKDF (reference sequence). V lost 3 bases to trimming and J lost 5 bases, with 13 bases between them. CDR3 in amino acids: CATSSSGQSNEKLFF. CDR3 bases: TGTGCCACCAGCAGTTCAGGACAGTCAAATGAAAAACTGTTTTTT.

Comment on this clone: This same CDR3 is encoded by further DNA sequences in the sample. The rearrangement uses TRBV11-2 and TRBJ1-5, with D maybe TRBD1 (5 bases). CDR3 length: 14 amino acids. The V gene lost 1 base and the J gene lost 2 bases, with 6 bases spanning the gap. Germline CDR1 SGHAT, CDR2 FQNNGV. CDR3 bases: TGTGCCAGCAGCTTAGGAGGGGGCAATCAGCCCCAGCATTTT. It encodes CASSLGGGNQPQHF.

In this sample, this clone turned up once. This sample also contains other DNA sequences that code for the same CDR3. The rearrangement links TRBV9 to TRBJ2-7; D perhaps matches TRBD2 (7 bases). V lost 5 bases and J 6 bases, leaving 9 bases between the germline ends. CDR1 is SGDLS, CDR2 YYNGEE, per germline. The CDR3 loop spans 11 amino acids. CDR3 bases: TGTGCCAGCAGTGGGGGGGCCGAGCAGTACTTC. This gives the protein CASSGGAEQYF.

About this clone: The junction shows a germline mismatch at one end, possibly a read error. J is TRBJ2-7 and V is TRBV11-2; D may be TRBD2 (5 bases). Germline V gene sequence: CDR1 SGHAT, CDR2 FQNNGV. CDR3 length equals 13 residues. In nucleotides, the CDR3 is TGTGCCAGCAGCCTAGAGAGCGGTTACGAGCAGTACTTC. This gives the protein CASSLESGYEQYF.

Note on this clone: The identical CDR3 is also encoded by other nucleotide sequences in the sample. The chain couples TRBV7-9 to TRBJ2-7; D remains ambiguous. Deletions cut 4 bases from V and 4 bases from J, with 8 bases between. The CDR3 contains 12 residues. The germline V gene encodes CDR1 SEHNR and CDR2 FQNEAQ (reference sequence). CDR3 sequence: CASSSVGYEQYF. CDR3 coding DNA: TGTGCCAGCAGCTCTGTGGGTTACGAGCAGTACTTC.

About this clone itself: The sample contains more than one DNA sequence encoding this CDR3. V is TRBV27 and J is TRBJ2-7; D perhaps matches TRBD2 (5 bases). Trimming stripped 5 bases from V and 3 bases from J, with 8 bases between. Germline CDR1 MNHEY, CDR2 SMNVEV (reference sequence). CDR3 length: 12 residues. The CDR3 reads CASSGGGYEQYF. CDR3 nucleotides: TGTGCCAGCAGTGGAGGTGGCTACGAGCAGTACTTC.

The CDR3: CASSLSGTRDYEQYF. The CDR3 DNA follows: TGTGCCAGCAGTTTATCCGGGACCCGAGACTACGAGCAGTACTTC. The chain recombines TRBV27 with TRBJ2-7; possibly TRBD1 or TRBD2 for D (5 bases each). V shed 0 bases and J shed 3 bases, with 12 bases lying between them. Germline V gene data show CDR1 as MNHEY and CDR2 as SMNVEV (reference sequence). The CDR3 covers 15 residues.

The V call is TRBV28, the J call TRBJ2-1; D possibly corresponds to TRBD1 (5 bases). Looked up from germline, CDR1 is MDHEN and CDR2 is SYDVKM. The V and J ends lost 9 bases and 7 bases respectively, with 19 bases between them. The CDR3 sequence is 14 residues long. The CDR3 coding sequence is TGTGCCAGTATGGGGCGTTTATTTGCTAATGAGCAGTTCTTC. It encodes CASMGRLFANEQFF.

The V and J genes are TRBV29-1 and TRBJ1-2; no clear D gene. Looked up from germline, CDR1 is SQVTM and CDR2 is ANQGSEA. The CDR3 covers 13 residues. The V gene lost 3 bases and the J gene lost 3 bases, with 11 bases spanning the gap. The CDR3 bases are TGCAGCGTTGACGCCGGTCAGGACTATGGCTACACCTTC. Translating gives CSVDAGQDYGYTF.

With respect to this clone: Other DNA sequences within the sample encode an identical CDR3. The chain combines TRBV27 with TRBJ2-1, with TRBD2 identical over 7 bases. Germline V gene sequence: CDR1 MNHEY, CDR2 SMNVEV (reference sequence). The length of the CDR3 is 15 residues. The V gene end was trimmed by 0 bases and the J gene end by 3 bases; junction bases not matched to a gene: 2. In DNA form, the CDR3 reads TGTGCCAGCAGTTTATCTGGCGGGAGCTACAATGAGCAGTTCTTC. It specifies CASSLSGGSYNEQFF.

This chain connects TRBV29-1 to TRBJ1-1, with D possibly matching TRBD1 (5 bases). Germline CDR1 SQVTM, CDR2 ANQGSEA. The V end lost 7 bases, the J end lost 1 base, and 16 bases lay between the germline ends. CDR3 length: 14 amino acids. The CDR3 protein is CSALAGSSNTEAFF. The CDR3 DNA sequence: TGCAGCGCCCTCGCAGGGTCATCGAACACTGAAGCTTTCTTT.

Remarks on this clone: This sample includes further DNA sequences coding for the same CDR3. V and J are TRBV28 and TRBJ2-2; D gene uncertain. CDR1 and CDR2 from the germline V gene are MDHEN and SYDVKM. V was trimmed by 3 bases and J by 7 bases, leaving 3 bases between them. There are 11 residues in the CDR3. CDR3 sequence (DNA): TGTGCCAGCAGTTTCGGCGGGGAGCTGTTTTTT. This gives the protein CASSFGGELFF.

The table lists this clone with a count of one. The CDR3 reads CASSSGRSTELDTQYF. The CDR3 DNA is TGTGCCAGCAGCTCCGGGAGGAGTACGGAGTTAGATACGCAGTATTTT. The rearrangement links TRBV11-2 to TRBJ2-3; 7 bases are shared with TRBD2. Germline V gene lookup returns CDR1 SGHAT and CDR2 FQNNGV. The CDR3 loop spans 16 amino acids. With V trimmed by 4 bases and J by 5 bases, 12 bases remained unmatched.